The clone carrying this TCR beta chain was seen a few times. Its target is unknown. The sample belongs to a study of T cell responses to AZD1222 COVID-19 vaccine. Study results and caveats: Within unmutated variant regions lay the reported targets of nearly half of spike-specific TCRs.

Only in-frame clones appear in the TCRdb table, and some are missing; sequencing was by immunoSEQ multiplex PCR. Of under 150,000 clones listed, 92% are singletons. The germline V gene has CDR1 GTSNPN and CDR2 SVGIG (reference sequence). CDR3 length equals 12 residues. Trimming removed 3 bases from V and 3 bases from J, with 7 bases in between. This chain connects TRBV30 to TRBJ2-3; D gene unclear. This TCR came from an adult in good health. Here the sequenced sample was peripheral blood, taken on day 0 of AZD1222 vaccination. The CDR3 nucleotides are TGTGCCTGGAGCCAAGGGACAGATACGCAGTATTTT. Its translation is CAWSQGTDTQYF.